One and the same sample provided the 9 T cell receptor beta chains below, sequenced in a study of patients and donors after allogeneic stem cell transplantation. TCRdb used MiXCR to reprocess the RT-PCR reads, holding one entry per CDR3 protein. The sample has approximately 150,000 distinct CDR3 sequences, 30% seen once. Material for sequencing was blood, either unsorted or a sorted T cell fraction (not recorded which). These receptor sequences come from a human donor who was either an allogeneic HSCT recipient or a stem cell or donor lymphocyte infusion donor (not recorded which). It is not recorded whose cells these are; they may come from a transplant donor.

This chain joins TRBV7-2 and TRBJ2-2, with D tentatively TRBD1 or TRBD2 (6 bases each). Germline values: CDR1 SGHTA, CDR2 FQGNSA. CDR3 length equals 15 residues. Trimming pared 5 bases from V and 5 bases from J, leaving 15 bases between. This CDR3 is CASSPLRGVTGELFF. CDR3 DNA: TGTGCCAGCAGCCCCCTTAGGGGGGTGACCGGGGAGCTGTTTTTT.

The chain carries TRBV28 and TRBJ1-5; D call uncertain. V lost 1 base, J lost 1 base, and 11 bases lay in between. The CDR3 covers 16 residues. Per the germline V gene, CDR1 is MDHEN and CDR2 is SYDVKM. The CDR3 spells CASSLSGSFSNQPQHF. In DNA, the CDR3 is TGTGCCAGCAGTTTATCCGGGTCTTTCAGCAATCAGCCCCAGCATTTT.

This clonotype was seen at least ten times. The CDR3 nucleotides read TGTGCCAGCAGCCCACAGACAGGGGAAGGTCGGGGCTACACCTTC. Its protein product is CASSPQTGEGRGYTF. This chain joins TRBV7-6 and TRBJ1-2, with 8 positions matching TRBD1. The germline gives CDR1 SGHVS, CDR2 FNYEAQ. The CDR3 is made up of 15 amino acids. With V trimmed by 5 bases and J by 8 bases, 13 bases remained unmatched.

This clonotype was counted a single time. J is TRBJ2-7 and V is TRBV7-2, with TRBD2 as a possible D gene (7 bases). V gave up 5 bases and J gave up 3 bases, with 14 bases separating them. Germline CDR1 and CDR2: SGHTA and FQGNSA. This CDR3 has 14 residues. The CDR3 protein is CASSPQRGGYEQYF. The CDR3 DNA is TGTGCCAGCAGCCCTCAAAGGGGGGGCTACGAGCAGTACTTC.

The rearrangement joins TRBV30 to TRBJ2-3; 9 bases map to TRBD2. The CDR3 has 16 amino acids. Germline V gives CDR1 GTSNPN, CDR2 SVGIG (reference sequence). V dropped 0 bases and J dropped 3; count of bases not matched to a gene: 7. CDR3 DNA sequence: TGTGCCTGGAGTGTAACGGGACTAGCAGTAACAGATACGCAGTATTTT. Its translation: CAWSVTGLAVTDTQYF. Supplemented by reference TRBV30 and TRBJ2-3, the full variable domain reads SQTIHQWPATLVQPVGSPLSLECTVEGTSNPNLYWYRQAAGRGLQLLFYSVGIGQISSEVPQNLSASRPQDRQFILSSKKLLLSDSGFYLCAWSVTGLAVTDTQYFGPGTRLTVL.

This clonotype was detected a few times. The CDR3 here is CASSLAVAGPWGETQYF. CDR3 in DNA: TGTGCCAGCAGCTTAGCGGTCGCAGGGCCTTGGGGAGAGACCCAGTACTTC. This chain links TRBV7-2 with TRBJ2-5; tentative D call: TRBD1 (5 bases). The CDR3 runs to 17 residues. Trimming took 0 bases from V and 4 from J, leaving 18 bases between them. Germline V gene lookup returns CDR1 SGHTA and CDR2 FQGNSA. The entire variable domain, with the rest obtained from reference TRBV7-2 and TRBJ2-5, is as follows: GAGVSQSPSNKVTEKGKDVELRCDPISGHTALYWYRQSLGQGLEFLIYFQGNSAPDKSGLPSDRFSAERTGGSVSTLTIQRTQQEDSAVYLCASSLAVAGPWGETQYFGPGTRLLVL.

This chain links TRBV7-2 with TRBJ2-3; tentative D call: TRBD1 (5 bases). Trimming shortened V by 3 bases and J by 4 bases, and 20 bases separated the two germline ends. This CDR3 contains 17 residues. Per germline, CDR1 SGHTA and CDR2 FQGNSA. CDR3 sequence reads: CASSFTARAPVADTQYF. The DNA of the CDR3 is TGTGCCAGCAGCTTTACCGCCAGGGCCCCGGTGGCAGATACGCAGTATTTT.

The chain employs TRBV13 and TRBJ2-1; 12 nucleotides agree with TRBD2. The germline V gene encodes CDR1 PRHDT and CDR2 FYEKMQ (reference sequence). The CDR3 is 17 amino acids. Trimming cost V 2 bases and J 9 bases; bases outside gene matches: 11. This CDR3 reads CASSLRVLAGGPGEQFF. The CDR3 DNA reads TGTGCCAGCAGCTTACGGGTCCTAGCGGGAGGGCCGGGTGAGCAGTTCTTC.

CDR3 nucleotides: TGTGCCAGCAGCCAAGCGCCGACTAGCGGGTGGAAAGAGACCCAGTACTTC. Encoded protein: CASSQAPTSGWKETQYF. This rearrangement joins TRBV4-2 to TRBJ2-5; the match to TRBD2 covers 10 bases. Germline lookup yields CDR1 LGHNA and CDR2 YNFKEQ. J was trimmed by 3 bases and V by 1 base; bases with no gene match: 8. This CDR3 region has 17 residues.